The 22 T cell receptor beta chains presented below share a single source sample, sequenced in a study of siplizumab effects on memory and regulatory T cells. Sequencing was performed with immunoSEQ multiplex PCR; in TCRdb, only in-frame clones are kept and a portion is missing. Among tens of thousands of clones listed, less than 90% were seen once. Material for sequencing was memory CD4+ T cells sorted from blood. These receptors came from a human donor in good health.

V is TRBV10-3 and J is TRBJ2-7, with 12 bases matching TRBD2. CDR1 and CDR2 (germline): ENHRY, SYGVKD. The V and J ends lost 8 bases and 3 bases, in that order; junction bases with no gene match: 5. The length of the CDR3 is 14 residues. CDR3 in DNA: TGTGCCATCCGGACTAGCGGGAACGACTACGAGCAGTACTTC. Amino acids: CAIRTSGNDYEQYF.

This chain uses TRBV10-3 with TRBJ1-4, with a possible D match to TRBD1 (5 bases). V was trimmed by 10 bases and J by 6 bases, leaving 15 bases between them. The CDR3 runs to 13 residues. The germline CDR1 and CDR2 sequences are ENHRY and SYGVKD. CDR3: CATKGTSDEKLFF. The CDR3 coding sequence is TGTGCCACAAAGGGGACGTCCGATGAAAAACTGTTTTTT.

The chain recombines TRBV4-1 with TRBJ2-3; D gene ambiguous. CDR1 is MGHRA and CDR2 is YSYEKL in the germline V gene. The CDR3 consists of 12 residues. The V end lost 2 bases, the J end lost 4 bases, and 4 bases lay between the germline ends. In DNA form, the CDR3 reads TGCGCCAGCAGCCAAACGGCAGATACGCAGTATTTT. Residues: CASSQTADTQYF.

The chain recombines TRBV2 with TRBJ2-2, with TRBD2 identical over 8 bases. Germline V gives CDR1 SNHLY, CDR2 FYNNEI. Unmatched junction bases numbered 6, after V lost 8 bases and J lost 4 bases. The CDR3 runs to 14 residues. CDR3 DNA sequence: TGTGCCAGCTCGCGGGGGGCCATCACCGGGGAGCTGTTTTTT. It translates to CASSRGAITGELFF.

The rearrangement joins TRBV5-1 to TRBJ2-5; TRBD1 agrees at 11 bases. The CDR3 spans 16 residues. The J segment lost 1 base and the V segment lost 4 bases, leaving 6 bases of the junction unmatched. CDR1 is SGHRS, CDR2 YFSETQ, per germline. The CDR3 reads CASSTGQGASQETQYF. As DNA, the CDR3 is TGCGCCAGCAGCACCGGACAGGGGGCATCCCAAGAGACCCAGTACTTC.

The V call is TRBV4-1, the J call TRBJ1-4; TRBD1 aligns across 7 bases. V lost 2 bases, J lost 11 bases, and 11 bases stayed unmatched. The CDR3 runs to 15 residues. Germline CDR1 and CDR2: MGHRA and YSYEKL. CDR3 bases: TGCGCCAGCAGCCAACCCGACAGGGTGGCTGGGAAACTGTTTTTT. This gives the protein CASSQPDRVAGKLFF.

This sequence joins TRBV23-1 and TRBJ2-3, with D perhaps given as TRBD1 or TRBD2 (5 bases each). TRBV23-1 is known as an ORF, though its function is uncertain. CDR3 length: 20 amino acids. The V and J ends lost 2 bases and 1 base respectively, with 25 bases between them. The CDR3 here is CASSQVTYRGRPRGTDTQYF. The CDR3, as DNA: TGCGCCAGCAGTCAAGTTACGTATCGGGGACGCCCTCGGGGCACAGATACGCAGTATTTT.

The V and J genes are TRBV28 and TRBJ1-3, with D hard to call. This CDR3 is built from 16 residues. The V end was cut by 7 bases, the J end by 0 bases, with 16 bases between. Germline V gives CDR1 MDHEN, CDR2 SYDVKM. The CDR3 here is CASTPWRLDSGNTIYF. The CDR3 nucleotides are TGTGCCAGCACCCCCTGGCGGTTAGACTCTGGAAACACCATATATTTT.

This clone has only a few counts. The V and J genes are TRBV11-3 and TRBJ1-1; the D is unclear. Germline V lookup: CDR1 SGHNT, CDR2 YENEEA. Trimming shortened V by 1 base and J by 8 bases, and 11 bases separated the two germline ends. The CDR3 is made up of 13 amino acids. The chain's CDR3 is CASSLVGGGEAFF. The CDR3 region has the DNA TGTGCCAGCAGCTTAGTAGGAGGTGGAGAAGCTTTCTTT.

The J gene is TRBJ2-2, the V gene TRBV7-2, with unresolved D. CDR1 and CDR2 (germline): SGHTA, FQGNSA. V was shortened by 5 bases and J by 3 bases, with 13 bases between the two germline ends. This CDR3 is 15 amino acids long. CDR3 in amino acids: CASSLDLGYTGELFF. CDR3 DNA: TGTGCCAGCAGCCTAGACCTAGGGTACACCGGGGAGCTGTTTTTT.

Here the CDR3 DNA reads TGCGCCAGCAGCGGCGCCGGGGGGTCTGGAAACACCATATATTTT. This gives the protein CASSGAGGSGNTIYF. The gene calls are TRBV5-1 and TRBJ1-3; a weak D match, TRBD1 (5 bases). CDR3 length equals 15 residues. V was cut by 4 bases and J by 1 base, with 12 bases left in between. Germline V gives CDR1 SGHRS, CDR2 YFSETQ.

The chain links TRBV19 to TRBJ2-7; D not resolved. V was cut by 3 bases and J by 7 bases, with 10 bases left in between. There are 12 residues in the CDR3. Germline V CDR1 and CDR2: LNHDA, SQIVND (reference sequence). CDR3 loop: CASSITGREQYF. The CDR3 DNA follows: TGTGCCAGTAGTATTACGGGCAGGGAGCAGTACTTC.

CDR3 in DNA: TGTGCCAGCTCACCCCAAGGACTAGCGGGAGTAAGTAATGAGCAGTTCTTC. Amino acid sequence: CASSPQGLAGVSNEQFF. This chain joins TRBV18 and TRBJ2-1, with TRBD2 matching over 13 bases. The germline V gene encodes CDR1 KGHSH and CDR2 LQKENI. This CDR3 comprises 17 residues. Trimming took 3 bases from V and 7 from J; bases not matched to a gene: 9.

The chain is built from TRBV5-6 and TRBJ1-3, with D possibly being TRBD1 (6 bases). Trimming shortened V by 2 bases and J by 4 bases, and 7 bases separated the two germline ends. In germline, CDR1 is SGHDT, CDR2 YYEEEE. The CDR3 loop spans 13 amino acids. CDR3 in DNA: TGTGCCAGCAGCTTAGACAGGGGAAACACCATATATTTT. It encodes CASSLDRGNTIYF.

The CDR3 sequence: CASTPGETTDTQYF. The CDR3 DNA follows: TGTGCCAGCACCCCAGGCGAAACAACAGATACGCAGTATTTT. The chain carries TRBV7-2 and TRBJ2-3, with D uncertain. The V and J ends lost 7 bases and 3 bases respectively, with 14 bases between them. The germline V gene encodes CDR1 SGHTA and CDR2 FQGNSA. The CDR3 totals 14 residues. Full variable domain (outside the CDR3, taken from reference TRBV7-2 and TRBJ2-3): GAGVSQSPSNKVTEKGKDVELRCDPISGHTALYWYRQSLGQGLEFLIYFQGNSAPDKSGLPSDRFSAERTGGSVSTLTIQRTQQEDSAVYLCASTPGETTDTQYFGPGTRLTVL.

This clone was seen only a few times. The chain links TRBV30 to TRBJ1-2; 12 nucleotides match TRBD1. The ends lost 2 bases at V and 3 bases at J; junction bases unmatched: 7. Germline V gives CDR1 GTSNPN, CDR2 SVGIG (reference sequence). The CDR3 sequence is 16 residues long. This chain's CDR3 is CAWSPSGQGADYGYTF. DNA for the CDR3: TGTGCCTGGAGTCCATCGGGACAGGGGGCGGACTATGGCTACACCTTC.

The J gene is TRBJ1-1, the V gene TRBV14; unclear D gene. There are 12 residues in the CDR3. The germline V and J ends were trimmed by 5 bases and 11 bases, with 15 bases remaining between them. Germline V CDR1 and CDR2: SGHDN, FVKESK. This CDR3 is CASSKGRTTAFF. CDR3 DNA: TGTGCCAGCAGCAAAGGACGGACCACGGCTTTCTTT.

This rearrangement joins TRBV19 to TRBJ1-6, with D uncertain. The CDR3 has 15 amino acids. Germline CDR1 reads LNHDA; CDR2 reads SQIVND (reference sequence). V lost 2 bases, J lost 5 bases, and 10 bases lay in between. CDR3 sequence reads: CASSILVGNNSPLHF. The CDR3 DNA reads as TGTGCCAGTAGTATATTAGTCGGAAATAATTCACCCCTCCACTTT.

Only a few counts were recorded for this clone. The V gene is TRBV29-1, the J gene TRBJ2-6, with TRBD1 matching 11 bases. The V gene end was trimmed by 4 bases and the J gene end by 4 bases; junction bases not matched to a gene: 3. This CDR3 comprises 15 residues. CDR1 is SQVTM, CDR2 ANQGSEA, per germline. Here the CDR3 DNA reads TGCAGCGTTGGGACAGGGGGCTCCGGGGCCAACGTCCTGACTTTC. This encodes CSVGTGGSGANVLTF.

This rearrangement joins TRBV19 to TRBJ2-2, with 10 bases identical to TRBD1. The CDR3 length is 15 residues. Losses at the gene ends were 4 bases for V and 5 bases for J; bases not matched to a gene: 4. In germline, CDR1 is LNHDA, CDR2 SQIVND (reference sequence). CDR3 bases: TGTGCCAGTAGTAGGGGACAGGGGTGGACCGGGGAGCTGTTTTTT. Encoded protein: CASSRGQGWTGELFF.

J is TRBJ1-5 and V is TRBV2, with D possibly matching TRBD1 (5 bases). Germline CDR1 reads SNHLY; CDR2 reads FYNNEI. The V gene lost 4 bases and the J gene lost 9 bases, with 19 bases spanning the gap. The CDR3 length is 15 residues. CDR3 protein: CASSGGIAGSTPQHF. CDR3 sequence (DNA): TGTGCCAGCAGTGGGGGGATAGCAGGTTCTACGCCCCAGCATTTT. The variable domain in full, completed from reference TRBV2 and TRBJ1-5, reads EPEVTQTPSHQVTQMGQEVILRCVPISNHLYFYWYRQILGQKVEFLVSFYNNEISEKSEIFDDQFSVERPDGSNFTLKIRSTKLEDSAMYFCASSGGIAGSTPQHFGDGTRLSIL.

This clone is a singleton in its sample. CDR3 sequence: CASSDGSQETQYF. In DNA, the CDR3 is TGTGCCAGCAGTGATGGTTCACAAGAGACCCAGTACTTC. This sequence joins TRBV6-1 and TRBJ2-5; D remains ambiguous. The CDR3 is made up of 13 amino acids. Trimming pared 3 bases from V and 2 bases from J, leaving 7 bases between. Germline CDR1 MNHNS, CDR2 SASEGT.